This T cell receptor beta chain was captured in a study of cytomegalovirus exposure and HLA in healthy donors. The CDR3 is 13 amino acids. Germline CDR1 MGHRA, CDR2 YSYEKL. V shed 1 base and J shed 4 bases, with 7 bases lying between them. Here immunoSEQ multiplex PCR was the method, and the copy in TCRdb shows in-frame clones only, minus some. Among roughly 260,000 clones listed, around 87% were seen once. Points on this clone: Its antigen is not identified. Other nucleotide sequences from this sample produce the same CDR3.

Study-level findings and limits: For most TCR sequences rarity was the rule, although some public TCRs occurred in many donors.

Sample: PBMCs. The sequence derives from a man aged 18 to 30 in good health and CMV-seronegative. This chain links TRBV4-1 with TRBJ1-1; TRBD1 might be the D (5 bases). The CDR3 here is CASSQATGTEAFF. The DNA for the CDR3 is TGCGCCAGCAGCCAAGCCACAGGCACTGAAGCTTTCTTT.